This entry describes one TCR beta chain. Its cognate antigen is unknown. CD4+ T cells specific for antigen were expanded with viral peptide pools by the ViraFEST assay before sequencing. The culture ran for roughly ten days, and then CD4+ T cells were isolated. Each person got two doses of an mRNA SARS-CoV-2 vaccine, BNT162b2 or mRNA-1273. Cultures had half their medium replaced with IL-2 medium on days 3 and 7. These data belong to a study of vaccination effects on CD4 cells after COVID-19. Study context: Samples were taken post-vaccine, and their median timing was 72 days after the second dose.

The repertoire was sequenced with immunoSEQ multiplex PCR; TCRdb's copy has only in-frame clones and lacks some. The sample holds approximately 70,000 clones, approximately 81% seen once. The study, taken as a whole, reports: The study found marked clonal contraction of infection- and vaccine-induced clones late after vaccination. Common cold coronaviruses were cross-recognized by only 1 of 255 vaccine-induced clones in healthy vaccinees.

Germline V gene data show CDR1 as LGHNA and CDR2 as YNFKEQ. This CDR3 is built from 17 residues. V dropped 1 base and J dropped 0 bases, with 12 bases sitting between them. The sequence came from a human donor who received a COVID-19 vaccine. The chain is built from TRBV4-2 and TRBJ2-2; tentatively, D is TRBD1 (7 bases). The sample in question was CD4+ T cells from PBMCs cultured with HCoV-229E spike peptides, obtained after COVID-19 vaccination. CDR3 residues: CASSQGQGGTNTGELFF. In nucleotides, the CDR3 is TGTGCCAGCAGCCAAGGCCAGGGGGGCACGAACACCGGGGAGCTGTTTTTT.